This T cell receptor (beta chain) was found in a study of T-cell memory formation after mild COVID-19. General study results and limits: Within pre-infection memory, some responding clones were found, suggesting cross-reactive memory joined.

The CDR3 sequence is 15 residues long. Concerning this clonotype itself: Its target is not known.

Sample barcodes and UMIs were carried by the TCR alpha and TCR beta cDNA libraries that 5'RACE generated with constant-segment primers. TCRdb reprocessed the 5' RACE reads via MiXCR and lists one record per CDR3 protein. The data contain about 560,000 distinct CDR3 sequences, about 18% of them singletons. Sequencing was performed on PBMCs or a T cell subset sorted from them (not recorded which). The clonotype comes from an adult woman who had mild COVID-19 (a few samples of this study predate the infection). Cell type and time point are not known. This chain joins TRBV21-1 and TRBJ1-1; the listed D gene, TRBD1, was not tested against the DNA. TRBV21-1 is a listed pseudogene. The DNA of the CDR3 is TGTGCCAGCAGCAAGCGCCGGGGACACAGCACTGAAGCTTTCTTT. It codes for CASSKRRGHSTEAFF.